The sequence of this T cell receptor beta chain was determined in a study of T-cell reconstitution after alpha-beta-depleted transplantation in children. General study points: Hyperexpanded clones declined; after one year, newly produced T cells mostly supplied diversity.

Remarks on this clonotype: Its target is not known.

The V gene end was trimmed by 5 bases and the J gene end by 1 base; junction bases not matched to a gene: 6. CDR1 MDHEN and CDR2 SYDVKM come from the germline V gene. This CDR3 region has 16 residues. Researchers prepared the TCRbeta library using unique molecular identifiers, the study reports. TCRdb reprocessed the PCR reads with MiXCR, giving one entry per CDR3 protein. The data hold about 300,000 distinct CDR3 sequences, with roughly 7.8% observed a single time. The source material was peripheral blood, sampled 360 days after TCRalphabeta/CD19-depleted stem cell transplant. The source is a female patient aged 2-15 years who had a stem cell transplant for Fanconi anemia, so the T cells may come from the graft donor. The chain couples TRBV28 to TRBJ2-3; 10 nucleotides line up with TRBD2. Here the CDR3 reads CASSRSGTSGTDTQYF. Here the CDR3 DNA reads TGTGCCAGCAGTCGTTCCGGGACTAGCGGCACAGATACGCAGTATTTT. The whole variable domain, remainder taken from reference TRBV28 and TRBJ2-3, is DVKVTQSSRYLVKRTGEKVFLECVQDMDHENMFWYRQDPGLGLRLIYFSYDVKMKEKGDIPEGYSVSREKKERFSLILESASTNQTSMYLCASSRSGTSGTDTQYFGPGTRLTVL.